This entry lists 11 T cell receptor beta chains sequenced from one sample in a study of early T cells in non-severe SARS-CoV-2 infection. MiXCR, applied by TCRdb to the 5' RACE reads, yields one record per CDR3 protein. The sample comprises about 80,000 distinct CDR3 sequences, approximately 5% of which are singletons, and approximately 7.4% rests with the top ten. Specimen: whole blood, collected at baseline. The origin of the receptors is an adult who was a healthcare worker with PCR-confirmed SARS-CoV-2 infection or an uninfected control (not recorded which).

V usage is TRBV2 and J usage is TRBJ2-2, with 9 bases identical to TRBD1. The V gene end was trimmed by 6 bases and the J gene end by 4 bases; junction bases not matched to a gene: 12. Germline assignment: CDR1 SNHLY and CDR2 FYNNEI. The length of the CDR3 is 17 residues. The CDR3 loop reads CASSLSSGTGITGELFF. The DNA for the CDR3 is TGTGCCAGCAGCCTTTCTTCCGGGACAGGGATCACCGGGGAGCTGTTTTTT.

This clonotype has at least ten counts. The chain links TRBV4-1 to TRBJ1-6, with 7 bases identical to TRBD1. The CDR3 contains 16 residues. V shed 8 bases and J 7 bases; nucleotides not matched to a gene: 14. Germline values: CDR1 MGHRA, CDR2 YSYEKL. CDR3 sequence (DNA): TGCGCCAGCGAGCGCGGGACAGAGTTTGACAATTCACCCCTCCACTTT. It specifies CASERGTEFDNSPLHF.

This clonotype was detected ten times or more. The chain recombines TRBV7-9 with TRBJ1-2; D may be TRBD1 (5 bases). There are 14 residues in the CDR3. Looked up from germline, CDR1 is SEHNR and CDR2 is FQNEAQ (reference sequence). Trimming removed 4 bases at V and 8 bases at J, with 17 bases between. The CDR3 protein is CASSSGEGSRGYTF. The CDR3, as DNA: TGTGCCAGCAGCTCCGGGGAGGGGTCACGCGGCTACACCTTC.

This clonotype was seen repeatedly, ten times or more. V and J are TRBV11-2 and TRBJ2-1; no reliable D call. The CDR3 length is 16 residues. Trimming took 0 bases from V and 9 from J, leaving 18 bases between them. Germline V gives CDR1 SGHAT, CDR2 FQNNGV. The CDR3 loop is CASSLDLLVSVGEQFF. The CDR3 DNA reads as TGTGCCAGCAGCTTAGATCTATTAGTCTCGGTGGGTGAGCAGTTCTTC.

This clonotype was counted many times. This rearrangement joins TRBV4-1 to TRBJ2-7, with 14 nucleotides matching TRBD2. The CDR3 runs 20 residues. CDR1 is MGHRA and CDR2 is YSYEKL in the germline V gene. The V segment lost 1 base and the J segment 2 bases; nucleotides outside the gene matches: 13. CDR3 in DNA: TGCGCCAGCAGCCAAGGGGAGACTAGCGGGAGGGGACGGGTTCCCTACGAGCAGTACTTC. This codes for CASSQGETSGRGRVPYEQYF.

The V gene is TRBV27, the J gene TRBJ2-1; TRBD2 matches at 8 bases. Per germline, CDR1 MNHEY and CDR2 SMNVEV (reference sequence). Trimming removed 7 bases from V and 0 bases from J; junction bases left unmatched: 8. The CDR3 covers 16 residues. As DNA, the CDR3 is TGTGCCAGCACTAGGACGGGGACTAGCTCCTACAATGAGCAGTTCTTC. Protein: CASTRTGTSSYNEQFF.

V is TRBV6-5 and J is TRBJ1-2; 9 bases fit TRBD1. Germline assignment: CDR1 MNHEY and CDR2 SVGAGI. The CDR3 totals 13 residues. J gave up 6 bases and V 10 bases, and 9 bases lay outside the gene matches. CDR3: CATRDRVSDGYTF. CDR3 nucleotide sequence: TGTGCCACCCGGGACAGGGTTTCGGATGGCTACACCTTC.

At least ten counts were recorded for this clonotype. V usage is TRBV7-6 and J usage is TRBJ2-1; 7 bases map to TRBD2. The ends lost 1 base at V and 2 bases at J; junction bases unmatched: 2. The CDR3 runs to 15 residues. Looked up from germline, CDR1 is SGHVS and CDR2 is FNYEAQ. In DNA, the CDR3 is TGTGCCAGCAGCTTAGGCGGGAGTACCTACAATGAGCAGTTCTTC. Protein: CASSLGGSTYNEQFF.

This clonotype was seen more than once but under ten times. This chain joins TRBV20-1 and TRBJ2-3, with 7 bases lining up with TRBD2. J was trimmed by 3 bases and V by 0 bases; bases with no gene match: 6. CDR1 and CDR2 (germline): DFQATT, SNEGSKA (reference sequence). The CDR3 loop spans 15 amino acids. The CDR3 region is CSARDVGGPTDTQYF. CDR3 coding DNA: TGCAGTGCTAGAGACGTGGGAGGGCCGACAGATACGCAGTATTTT.

This clonotype came up many times. The chain combines TRBV5-1 with TRBJ1-5, with 10 bases that match TRBD1. CDR1 and CDR2 from the germline V gene are SGHRS and YFSETQ. The CDR3 contains 14 residues. V was clipped by 4 bases and J by 6 bases; unmatched bases: 4. The CDR3 bases are TGCGCCAGCAGCCTGACAGGGGGCAGTCAGCCCCAGCATTTT. Its translation: CASSLTGGSQPQHF.

A few counts support this clonotype. The junction departs from germline at one end; a sequencing error may be responsible. The V and J genes are TRBV6-1 and TRBJ1-6; D ambiguous. Germline lookup yields CDR1 MNHNS and CDR2 SASEGT. The length of the CDR3 is 14 residues. The CDR3 here is CASSDSTAESPLPF. The CDR3 region has the DNA TGTGCCAGCAGTGATTCGACTGCCGAGTCACCCCTCCCCTTT.